This paragraph covers one TCR beta chain sequence. Its antigen is unidentified. This sample was taken from a study of cytomegalovirus exposure and HLA in healthy donors. On the study more broadly: A subsequent analysis stated that the 90 to 150 validation repertoires were run on the same platform as the approximately 700 first-cohort repertoires. General study results and limits: The study labeled about 160 TCR beta chains cytomegalovirus-associated. Published work reported that the classifier diagnosed cytomegalovirus status with high specificity and sensitivity.

TCRdb's table, derived via immunoSEQ multiplex PCR, lists solely in-frame clones and lacks some. The sample lists about 260,000 clones, less than 95% seen once, with just over 3% in the top ten. CDR3 length equals 10 residues. Trimming stripped 6 bases from V and 11 bases from J, with 14 bases between. Germline CDR1 is DFQATT and CDR2 is SNEGSKA (reference sequence). This clonotype originated in a woman in her twenties or thirties in good health and CMV-seronegative. The chain couples TRBV20-1 to TRBJ2-7; perhaps TRBD1 as D (6 bases). Material for sequencing was PBMCs. The CDR3 DNA is TGCAGTGCCAATCAGGGGCCTGAGTACTTC. This codes for CSANQGPEYF.